A selection of T cell receptor beta chains follows, all from one sample in a study of molecular identifiers for immune sequencing clone quantification. TCRdb re-analysed the PCR reads in MiXCR, keeping a single row per CDR3 protein. Among tens of thousands of distinct CDR3 sequences listed, roughly 21% were seen once. The sample taken for sequencing was naive CD8+ T cells from blood, with Jurkat cell RNA spiked in. Source of these receptors: a human donor in good health. Some libraries in this study had Jurkat cell RNA spiked in. Each CDR3 is given with its conserved first and last residue. D genes are given only for firm matches. Only part of the rows carry a size: once, few, many, or a class if the clone is expanded.

d_gene	v_gene	abundance	j_gene	CDR3aa	CDR3nt
NA	TRBV16	many	TRBJ1-1	CASSQSGALNTEAFF	TGTGCCAGCAGCCAATCGGGGGCCTTGAACACTGAAGCTTTCTTT
NA	TRBV6-6	many	TRBJ2-5	CASIPQEEETQYF	TGTGCCAGCATTCCACAGGAAGAAGAGACCCAGTACTTC
NA	TRBV4-1	many	TRBJ2-7	CASSNREDEQYF	TGCGCCAGCAGCAACAGAGAAGACGAGCAGTACTTC
TRBD1	TRBV6-5	NA	TRBJ2-5	CASSYSLTGGRETQYF	TGTGCCAGCAGTTACTCCCTGACAGGGGGCAGGGAGACCCAGTACTTC
TRBD1	TRBV5-6	many	TRBJ2-7	CASSLPGQENYEQYF	TGTGCCAGCAGCTTGCCTGGACAGGAGAACTACGAGCAGTACTTC
NA	TRBV29-1	NA	TRBJ1-5	CSVPRSRDLGNQPQHF	TGCAGCGTTCCCCGATCAAGAGATTTGGGCAATCAGCCCCAGCATTTT
NA	TRBV27	many	TRBJ2-7	CASRETGWVYEQYF	TGTGCCAGCAGGGAAACAGGGTGGGTCTACGAGCAGTACTTC
NA	TRBV12-3/TRBV12-4	many	TRBJ1-1	CASRQRNTEAFF	TGTGCCAGTCGACAGAGGAACACTGAAGCTTTCTTT
NA	TRBV4-3	many	TRBJ2-3	CASSPRLSGTDTQYF	TGCGCCAGCAGTCCCCGTCTTTCGGGCACAGATACGCAGTATTTT
TRBD1	TRBV27	many	TRBJ1-1	CASLTGAKNTEAFF	TGTGCCAGTCTGACAGGGGCCAAGAACACTGAAGCTTTCTTT
NA	TRBV12-5	many	TRBJ2-6	CASATSRSSGANVLTF	TGTGCTAGTGCTACCTCCAGAAGCTCTGGGGCCAACGTCCTGACTTTC
NA	TRBV14	many	TRBJ2-5	CASSQNKYQETQYF	TGTGCCAGCAGCCAAAACAAGTACCAAGAGACCCAGTACTTC
NA	TRBV4-3	NA	TRBJ2-1	CASSQASGTPQFF	TGCGCCAGCAGCCAAGCCTCCGGGACTCCGCAGTTCTTC
NA	TRBV19	many	TRBJ2-7	CASSILTGPYEQYF	TGTGCCAGTAGTATACTTACAGGTCCTTACGAGCAGTACTTC
NA	TRBV7-2	medium-sized	TRBJ2-3	CASSLIGPADTQYF	TGTGCCAGCAGCTTAATAGGTCCGGCAGATACGCAGTATTTT
NA	TRBV5-5	many	TRBJ1-5	CASSSIPNSNQPQHF	TGTGCCAGCAGCTCCATCCCCAATAGCAATCAGCCCCAGCATTTT
NA	TRBV12-3/TRBV12-4	NA	TRBJ2-7	CASSLIPDEQYF	TGTGCCAGCAGCCTCATCCCGGACGAGCAGTACTTC
NA	TRBV19	many	TRBJ2-5	CASSIGAQTQYF	TGTGCCAGTAGTATAGGAGCCCAGACCCAGTACTTC
NA	TRBV19	many	TRBJ1-1	CASSPQGSTEAFF	TGTGCCAGTAGTCCCCAGGGTTCCACTGAAGCTTTCTTT
TRBD1	TRBV27	NA	TRBJ1-2	CASRKTGADRMIGSGYTF	TGTGCCAGCAGGAAGACAGGGGCAGATAGGATGATAGGGTCTGGCTACACCTTC
NA	TRBV6-5	many	TRBJ2-3	CASSYENDSTDTQYF	TGTGCCAGCAGTTACGAAAACGACAGCACAGATACGCAGTATTTT
TRBD1	TRBV11-2	many	TRBJ2-3	CASSLRGGTGEEDTQYF	TGTGCCAGCAGCCTTCGAGGTGGGACAGGGGAGGAGGATACGCAGTATTTT
NA	TRBV5-3	few	TRBJ1-1	CASSLGSATEAFF	TGTGCCAGCAGCCTCGGATCGGCCACCGAAGCTTTCTTT
TRBD1	TRBV5-6	many	TRBJ1-1	CASSGDRVNTEAFF	TGTGCCAGCAGCGGGGACAGGGTGAACACTGAAGCTTTCTTT
TRBD1	TRBV15	many	TRBJ1-5	CATSTGTGNGPQHF	TGTGCCACCAGCACAGGGACAGGGAACGGGCCCCAGCATTTT
TRBD2	TRBV19	many	TRBJ2-1	CASSIFLGGGSAGQFF	TGTGCCAGTAGTATTTTTCTTGGCGGGGGGTCGGCTGGTCAGTTCTTC
NA	TRBV7-2	many	TRBJ2-3	CASSLTLADTDTQYF	TGTGCCAGCAGCTTAACCCTAGCAGACACAGATACGCAGTATTTT
NA	TRBV11-2	NA	TRBJ1-2	CASSTTGTRDYGYTF	TGTGCCAGCAGCACCACCGGGACACGCGACTATGGCTACACCTTC
TRBD2	TRBV27	many	TRBJ2-3	CASSSGLASDTQYF	TGTGCCAGCAGTTCGGGACTAGCGTCAGATACGCAGTATTTT
TRBD2	TRBV19	many	TRBJ2-5	CASSFGLARSQETQYF	TGTGCCAGTAGTTTCGGACTAGCGAGGTCCCAAGAGACCCAGTACTTC
TRBD1	TRBV4-1	many	TRBJ1-1	CASSQDDRGNTEAFF	TGCGCCAGCAGCCAAGATGACAGGGGGAACACTGAAGCTTTCTTT
NA	TRBV9	many	TRBJ2-3	CASSVAFGGGADTDTQYF	TGTGCCAGCAGCGTAGCGTTTGGAGGGGGGGCCGACACAGATACGCAGTATTTT